This T cell receptor beta chain was retrieved from a study of graft-versus-host responses after intestinal transplantation. Study details: Anti-thymocyte globulin was used for induction in all recipients, who then took tacrolimus and steroids for around 3 years.

Remarks on this clone: The antigen remains unidentified.

Method: immunoSEQ multiplex PCR; TCRdb's copy keeps in-frame clones and lacks some. This sample yields about 27,000 clones, of which more than 75% are seen a single time; 0.8% to 0.95% belongs to the top ten. This CDR3 comprises 12 residues. Germline CDR1 reads GTSNPN; CDR2 reads SVGIG (reference sequence). V was pared by 4 bases and J by 4 bases, with 10 bases between. This clonotype originated in a human donor who was the organ donor for an intestinal transplant. The J gene is TRBJ1-1, the V gene TRBV30; D is uncertain. The sequences come from unstimulated CD8+ T cells sorted from spleen or lymph node cells, collected before transplant. CDR3 loop: CAWMRGSTEAFF. The CDR3 DNA reads TGTGCCTGGATGCGAGGGAGCACTGAAGCTTTCTTT. The full variable domain, with the rest looked up from reference TRBV30 and TRBJ1-1, is SQTIHQWPATLVQPVGSPLSLECTVEGTSNPNLYWYRQAAGRGLQLLFYSVGIGQISSEVPQNLSASRPQDRQFILSSKKLLLSDSGFYLCAWMRGSTEAFFGQGTRLTVV.